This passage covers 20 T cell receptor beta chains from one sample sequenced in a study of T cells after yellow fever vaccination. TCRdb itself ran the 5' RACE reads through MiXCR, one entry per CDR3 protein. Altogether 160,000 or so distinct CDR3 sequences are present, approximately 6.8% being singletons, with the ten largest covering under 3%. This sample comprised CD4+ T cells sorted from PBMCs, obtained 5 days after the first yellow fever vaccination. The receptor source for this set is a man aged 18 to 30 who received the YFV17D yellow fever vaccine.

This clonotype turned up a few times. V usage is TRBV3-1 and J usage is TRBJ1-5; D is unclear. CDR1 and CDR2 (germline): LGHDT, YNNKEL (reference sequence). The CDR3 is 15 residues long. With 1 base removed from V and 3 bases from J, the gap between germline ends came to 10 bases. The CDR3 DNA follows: TGTGCCAGCAGCCAAGGGGTGGGTGACAATCAGCCCCAGCATTTT. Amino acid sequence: CASSQGVGDNQPQHF.

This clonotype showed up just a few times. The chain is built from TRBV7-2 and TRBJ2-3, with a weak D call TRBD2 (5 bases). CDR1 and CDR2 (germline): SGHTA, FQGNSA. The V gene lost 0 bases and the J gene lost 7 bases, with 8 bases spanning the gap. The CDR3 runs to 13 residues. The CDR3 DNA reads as TGTGCCAGCAGCTTAGCCGACTACTATACGCAGTATTTT. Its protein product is CASSLADYYTQYF.

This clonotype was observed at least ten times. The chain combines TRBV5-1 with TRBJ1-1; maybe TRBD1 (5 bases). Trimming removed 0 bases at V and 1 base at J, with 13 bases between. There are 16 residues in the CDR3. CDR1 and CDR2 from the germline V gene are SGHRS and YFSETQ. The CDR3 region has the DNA TGCGCCAGCAGCTTGGCCGTGGGGCTGGGGAACACTGAAGCTTTCTTT. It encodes CASSLAVGLGNTEAFF.

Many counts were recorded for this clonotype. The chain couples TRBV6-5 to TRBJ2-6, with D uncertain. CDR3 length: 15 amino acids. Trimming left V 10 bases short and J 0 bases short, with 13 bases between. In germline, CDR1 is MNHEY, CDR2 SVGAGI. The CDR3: CATCRHFSGANVLTF. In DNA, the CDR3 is TGTGCCACTTGCAGACACTTCTCTGGGGCCAACGTCCTGACTTTC.

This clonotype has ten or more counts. The DNA for the CDR3 is TGTGCCAGCAGCCCCCCCACAGGGATCTACGTGGGGCAGTACGTC. Protein product: CASSPPTGIYVGQYV. The V call is TRBV9, the J call TRBJ2-7, with a tentative D call TRBD1 (6 bases). V lost 4 bases, J lost 9 bases, and 23 bases lay in between. This CDR3 region has 15 residues. CDR1 is SGDLS and CDR2 is YYNGEE in the germline V gene.

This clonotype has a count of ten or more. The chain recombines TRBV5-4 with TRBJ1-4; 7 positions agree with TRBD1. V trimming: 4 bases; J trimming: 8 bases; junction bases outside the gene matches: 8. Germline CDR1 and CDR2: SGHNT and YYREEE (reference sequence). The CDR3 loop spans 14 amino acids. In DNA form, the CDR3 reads TGTGCCAGCAGCGCCGGAGGGGGCGAAGAAAAACTGTTTTTT. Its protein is CASSAGGGEEKLFF.

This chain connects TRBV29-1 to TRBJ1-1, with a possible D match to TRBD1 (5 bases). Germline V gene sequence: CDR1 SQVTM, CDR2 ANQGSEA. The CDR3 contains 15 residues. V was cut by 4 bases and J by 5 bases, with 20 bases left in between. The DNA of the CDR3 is TGCAGCGTTGCCCAACTCCGGACACTTAAGACTGAAGCTTTCTTT. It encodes CSVAQLRTLKTEAFF.

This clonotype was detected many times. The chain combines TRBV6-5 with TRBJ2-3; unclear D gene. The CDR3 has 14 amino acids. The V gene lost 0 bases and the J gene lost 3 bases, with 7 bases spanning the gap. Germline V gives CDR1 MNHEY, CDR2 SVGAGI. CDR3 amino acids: CASSYSSWTDTQYF. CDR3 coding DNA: TGTGCCAGCAGTTACTCTTCGTGGACAGATACGCAGTATTTT.

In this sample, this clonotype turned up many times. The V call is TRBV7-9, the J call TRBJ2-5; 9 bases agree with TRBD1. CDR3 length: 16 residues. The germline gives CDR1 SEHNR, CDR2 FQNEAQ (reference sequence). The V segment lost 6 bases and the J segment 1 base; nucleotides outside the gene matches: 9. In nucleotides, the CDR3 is TGTGCCAGCAGGCTAGCAAGGACAGGGGTCCAAGAGACCCAGTACTTC. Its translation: CASRLARTGVQETQYF. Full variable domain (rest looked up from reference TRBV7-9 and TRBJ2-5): DTGVSQNPRHKITKRGQNVTFRCDPISEHNRLYWYRQTLGQGPEFLTYFQNEAQLEKSRLLSDRFSAERPKGSFSTLEIQRTEQGDSAMYLCASRLARTGVQETQYFGPGTRLLVL.

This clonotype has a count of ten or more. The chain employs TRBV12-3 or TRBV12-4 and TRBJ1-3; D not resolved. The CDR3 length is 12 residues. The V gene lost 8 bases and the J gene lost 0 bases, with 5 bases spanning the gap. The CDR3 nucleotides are TGTGCCAGCGGCAGCTCTGGAAACACCATATATTTT. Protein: CASGSSGNTIYF.

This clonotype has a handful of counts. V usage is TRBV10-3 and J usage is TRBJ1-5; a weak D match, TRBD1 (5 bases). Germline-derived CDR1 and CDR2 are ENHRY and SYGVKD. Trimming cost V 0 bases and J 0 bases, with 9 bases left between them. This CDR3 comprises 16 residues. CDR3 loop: CAISESRGYSNQPQHF. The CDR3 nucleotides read TGTGCCATCAGTGAGTCGAGGGGATATAGCAATCAGCCCCAGCATTTT.

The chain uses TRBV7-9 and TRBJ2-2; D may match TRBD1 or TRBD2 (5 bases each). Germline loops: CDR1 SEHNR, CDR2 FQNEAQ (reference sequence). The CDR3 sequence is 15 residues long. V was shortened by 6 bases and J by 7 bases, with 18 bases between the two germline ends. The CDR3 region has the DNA TGTGCCAGCAGGCCCGGGACCTCACCATTCGGGGAGCTGTTTTTT. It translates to CASRPGTSPFGELFF. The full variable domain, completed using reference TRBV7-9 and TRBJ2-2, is DTGVSQNPRHKITKRGQNVTFRCDPISEHNRLYWYRQTLGQGPEFLTYFQNEAQLEKSRLLSDRFSAERPKGSFSTLEIQRTEQGDSAMYLCASRPGTSPFGELFFGEGSRLTVL.

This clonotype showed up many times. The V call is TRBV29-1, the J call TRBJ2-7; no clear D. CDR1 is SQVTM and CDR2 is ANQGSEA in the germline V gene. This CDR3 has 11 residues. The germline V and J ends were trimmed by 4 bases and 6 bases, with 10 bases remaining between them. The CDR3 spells CSVVDGREQYV. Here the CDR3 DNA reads TGCAGCGTTGTGGACGGTCGCGAGCAGTACGTC.

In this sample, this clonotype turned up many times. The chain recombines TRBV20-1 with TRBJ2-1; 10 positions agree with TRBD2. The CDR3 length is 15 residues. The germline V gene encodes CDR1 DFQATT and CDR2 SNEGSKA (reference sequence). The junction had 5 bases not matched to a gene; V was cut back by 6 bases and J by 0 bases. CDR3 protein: CSAQAGGNSYNEQFF. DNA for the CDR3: TGCAGTGCCCAAGCGGGGGGGAACTCCTACAATGAGCAGTTCTTC.

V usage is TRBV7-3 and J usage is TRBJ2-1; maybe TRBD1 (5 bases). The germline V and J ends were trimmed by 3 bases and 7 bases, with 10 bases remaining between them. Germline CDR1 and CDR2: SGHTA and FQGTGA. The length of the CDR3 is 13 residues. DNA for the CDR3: TGTGCCAGCAGCTTGGTCAGGGAAAATGAGCAGTTCTTC. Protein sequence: CASSLVRENEQFF.

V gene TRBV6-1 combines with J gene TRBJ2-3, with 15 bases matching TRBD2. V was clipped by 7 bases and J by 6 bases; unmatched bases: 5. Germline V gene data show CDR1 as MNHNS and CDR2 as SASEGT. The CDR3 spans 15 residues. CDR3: CASTGTSGGNDTQYF. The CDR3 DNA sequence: TGTGCCAGCACAGGGACTAGCGGGGGGAATGATACGCAGTATTTT.

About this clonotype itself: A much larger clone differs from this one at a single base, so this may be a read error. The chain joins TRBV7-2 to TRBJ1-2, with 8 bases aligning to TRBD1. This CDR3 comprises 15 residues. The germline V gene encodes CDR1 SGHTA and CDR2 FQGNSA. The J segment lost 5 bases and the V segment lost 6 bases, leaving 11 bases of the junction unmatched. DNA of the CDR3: TGTGCCAGCAGTCGTCATCAGGGGGCGGAGTATGGCTACACCTTC. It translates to CASSRHQGAEYGYTF.

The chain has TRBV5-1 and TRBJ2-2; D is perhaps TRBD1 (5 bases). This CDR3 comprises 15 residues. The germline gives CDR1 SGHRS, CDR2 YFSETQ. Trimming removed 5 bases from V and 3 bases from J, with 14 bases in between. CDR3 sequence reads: CASRPTDSYTGELFF. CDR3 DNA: TGCGCCAGCAGACCCACCGACAGTTACACCGGGGAGCTGTTTTTT.

CDR3 bases: TGCGCCAGCAGCTTGGGCGCGGAGACCCAGTACTTC. Translating it yields CASSLGAETQYF. V usage is TRBV5-1 and J usage is TRBJ2-5; no clear D gene. Germline CDR1 reads SGHRS; CDR2 reads YFSETQ. With 0 bases removed from V and 5 bases from J, the gap between germline ends came to 5 bases. This CDR3 is 12 amino acids long.

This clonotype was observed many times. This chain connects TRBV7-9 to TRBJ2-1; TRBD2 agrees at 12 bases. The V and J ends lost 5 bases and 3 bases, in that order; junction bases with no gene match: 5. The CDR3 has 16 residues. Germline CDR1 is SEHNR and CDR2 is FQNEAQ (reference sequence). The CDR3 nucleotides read TGTGCCAGCAGCCCGGGACTAGCGGGCTTCTACAATGAGCAGTTCTTC. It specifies CASSPGLAGFYNEQFF.